These T cell receptor beta chains were read from a single sample in a study of cytomegalovirus exposure and HLA in healthy donors. The protocol was immunoSEQ multiplex PCR, while the TCRdb copy is restricted to in-frame clones and leaves out a portion. The repertoire consists of about 130,000 clones, with 70% occurring once and the leading ten covering 2.1%. The source material was PBMCs. All receptors derive from a woman aged 55-69 years in good health and CMV-seropositive. CDR3s include the opening cysteine and the closing phenylalanine or tryptophan. Each record gives: V gene, J gene, clone size, D gene, CDR3 protein. A D gene is named only where the DNA matches it firmly. The listing skips clone size in some rows; elsewhere it reads once, few, many or a size class.

v_call: TRBV4-1; j_call: TRBJ1-1; clone_size: NA; d_call: TRBD1; cdr3_aa: CASSQDDRGRAAFF
v_call: TRBV5-4; j_call: TRBJ2-7; clone_size: NA; d_call: TRBD2; cdr3_aa: CASSLERELYF
v_call: TRBV7-2; j_call: TRBJ2-1; clone_size: NA; d_call: TRBD2; cdr3_aa: CASSLAGFLAGRDYNEQFF
v_call: TRBV28; j_call: TRBJ1-5; clone_size: NA; d_call: NA; cdr3_aa: CASSQTPAGSPQHF
v_call: TRBV5-4; j_call: TRBJ2-3; clone_size: once; d_call: NA; cdr3_aa: CASSLVGGSTDTQYF
v_call: TRBV4-1; j_call: TRBJ2-2; clone_size: NA; d_call: TRBD1; cdr3_aa: CASSQDRTGGAFRPGELFF
v_call: TRBV13; j_call: TRBJ1-2; clone_size: NA; d_call: NA; cdr3_aa: CASSLAGDGYTF
v_call: TRBV6-6; j_call: TRBJ2-7; clone_size: NA; d_call: NA; cdr3_aa: CASSYSNGMYEQYF
v_call: TRBV30; j_call: TRBJ1-1; clone_size: NA; d_call: TRBD1; cdr3_aa: CAVGTGGTTEAFF
v_call: TRBV9; j_call: TRBJ1-2; clone_size: NA; d_call: TRBD1; cdr3_aa: CASSVGTGATSNYGYTF
v_call: TRBV7-3; j_call: TRBJ2-1; clone_size: few; d_call: TRBD2; cdr3_aa: CASSWVAGGVDEQFF
v_call: TRBV5-1; j_call: TRBJ2-7; clone_size: NA; d_call: TRBD1; cdr3_aa: CASSAGQAYEQYF
v_call: TRBV7-9; j_call: TRBJ2-1; clone_size: few; d_call: TRBD1; cdr3_aa: CASRTGLNEQFF
v_call: TRBV28; j_call: TRBJ2-7; clone_size: few; d_call: NA; cdr3_aa: CASSLGGGGEQYF
v_call: TRBV5-4; j_call: TRBJ2-5; clone_size: NA; d_call: NA; cdr3_aa: CASSSLVGKETQYF
v_call: TRBV2; j_call: TRBJ2-1; clone_size: once; d_call: TRBD2; cdr3_aa: CASSGLAVGDEQFF
v_call: TRBV5-1; j_call: TRBJ2-2; clone_size: once; d_call: NA; cdr3_aa: CASSSLRGTGELFF
v_call: TRBV9; j_call: TRBJ1-5; clone_size: NA; d_call: NA; cdr3_aa: CASSVAGSNQPQHF
v_call: TRBV11-3; j_call: TRBJ2-2; clone_size: NA; d_call: NA; cdr3_aa: CASSFSDTGELFF
v_call: TRBV10-3; j_call: TRBJ2-1; clone_size: NA; d_call: TRBD2; cdr3_aa: CAITRASGDYNEQFF
v_call: TRBV28; j_call: TRBJ1-5; clone_size: NA; d_call: NA; cdr3_aa: CASSHTRGSGNQPQHF
v_call: TRBV29-1; j_call: TRBJ1-3; clone_size: once; d_call: NA; cdr3_aa: CSVRHFSGNTIYF
v_call: TRBV2; j_call: TRBJ2-7; clone_size: NA; d_call: TRBD2; cdr3_aa: CASLAGDSYEQYF
v_call: TRBV11-2; j_call: TRBJ1-2; clone_size: NA; d_call: TRBD1; cdr3_aa: CASSLPGGYGYTF
v_call: TRBV5-1; j_call: TRBJ1-5; clone_size: NA; d_call: NA; cdr3_aa: CASSLGSNPSTEPQHF
v_call: TRBV5-1; j_call: TRBJ2-7; clone_size: NA; d_call: TRBD1; cdr3_aa: CASSKGQLEPYEQYF
v_call: TRBV4-1; j_call: TRBJ1-2; clone_size: NA; d_call: TRBD1; cdr3_aa: CASSQFLDRGNYGYTF
v_call: TRBV7-3; j_call: TRBJ2-3; clone_size: few; d_call: NA; cdr3_aa: CASSLGGVLSADTQYF
v_call: TRBV28; j_call: TRBJ1-1; clone_size: NA; d_call: NA; cdr3_aa: CASSSRQQRVFF
v_call: TRBV30; j_call: TRBJ1-5; clone_size: NA; d_call: NA; cdr3_aa: CAWSEASSNQPQHF
v_call: TRBV5-6; j_call: TRBJ1-1; clone_size: NA; d_call: TRBD1; cdr3_aa: CASSVRRTGKGGTEAFF
v_call: TRBV19; j_call: TRBJ2-1; clone_size: few; d_call: TRBD2; cdr3_aa: CASSISSGSSYNEQFF
v_call: TRBV6-5; j_call: TRBJ2-7; clone_size: NA; d_call: NA; cdr3_aa: CASSYSMSGNSYEQYF
v_call: TRBV29-1; j_call: TRBJ1-2; clone_size: few; d_call: NA; cdr3_aa: CSVDVDRTSYGYTF
v_call: TRBV5-1; j_call: TRBJ1-1; clone_size: once; d_call: NA; cdr3_aa: CASSAYRQNTEAFF
v_call: TRBV6-1; j_call: TRBJ2-7; clone_size: NA; d_call: TRBD2; cdr3_aa: CASSEGAGGVYEQYF
v_call: TRBV10-2; j_call: TRBJ1-2; clone_size: NA; d_call: TRBD1; cdr3_aa: CASSGQGVNYGYTF
v_call: TRBV10-3; j_call: TRBJ2-5; clone_size: once; d_call: TRBD1; cdr3_aa: CAISEPGQGAAETQYF
v_call: TRBV11-3; j_call: TRBJ1-1; clone_size: NA; d_call: NA; cdr3_aa: CASSFAAGREAFF